Each of the 16 T cell receptor beta chains below was sequenced from the same sample in a study of identical twins (TCRdb year 2016). The library was prepared using 5' RACE. Sequenced using an Illumina HiSeq 2000. TCRdb reran the public reads through fastp at Q25 and MiXCR, keeping productive beta chains. Entries are consolidated by CDR3 protein sequence, retaining the most common genes and DNA. Here the sample has nearly 250,000 distinct CDR3 sequences; about 7% occur a single time. The leading ten clones occupy around 3.4% of the sample. This same sample was also taken into another study, of yellow fever vaccine responses in identical twins.

The material sequenced was memory (CD45RO+) T cells sorted from blood. This sample's cell subset or site label indicates: CD45RO+ enriched T cells. These receptors all stem from a young woman in good health.

This clonotype was counted between two and nine times. The gene calls are TRBV7-2 and TRBJ2-1; possibly TRBD2 for D (6 bases). Per germline, CDR1 SGHTA and CDR2 FQGNSA. V lost 5 bases, J lost 3 bases, and 17 bases lay in between. This CDR3 region has 16 residues. CDR3 DNA sequence: TGTGCCAGCAGCGCGTACGGGACTTCAGGCTACAATGAGCAGTTCTTC. Translating it yields CASSAYGTSGYNEQFF. Using reference TRBV7-2 and TRBJ2-1 for the parts outside the CDR3, the full variable domain is GAGVSQSPSNKVTEKGKDVELRCDPISGHTALYWYRQSLGQGLEFLIYFQGNSAPDKSGLPSDRFSAERTGGSVSTLTIQRTQQEDSAVYLCASSAYGTSGYNEQFFGPGTRLTVL.

In regard to this clonotype: At one end the junction does not follow the germline gene, possibly because of a read error. The V call is TRBV3-1, the J call TRBJ2-1; the D is unclear. Germline V gene lookup returns CDR1 LGHDT and CDR2 YNNKEL (reference sequence). The CDR3 consists of 17 residues. The CDR3 protein is CASCQDAGSDSYNEQFF. CDR3 coding DNA: TGTGCCAGCTGCCAAGATGCCGGGTCGGACTCCTACAATGAGCAGTTCTTC.

In its sample, this clonotype was seen a few times. The chain couples TRBV20-1 to TRBJ2-7; 8 bases map to TRBD2. Germline V lookup: CDR1 DFQATT, CDR2 SNEGSKA (reference sequence). This CDR3 is built from 12 residues. The V and J ends lost 3 bases and 8 bases, in that order; junction bases with no gene match: 6. CDR3 sequence (DNA): TGCAGTGCTAGCGCGGGGGGTCAAAAGCAGTACGTC. Its protein product is CSASAGGQKQYV.

This clonotype was recorded a few times. This sequence joins TRBV7-9 and TRBJ1-2; D is unresolved. This CDR3 spans 12 amino acids. Trimming took off 4 bases at V and 6 bases at J, with 9 bases between the two ends. CDR1 SEHNR and CDR2 FQNEAQ come from the germline V gene (reference sequence). The CDR3, as DNA: TGTGCCAGCAGCTCCTGGTCTGATGGCTACACCTTC. Protein sequence: CASSSWSDGYTF.

This clonotype was recorded at least ten times. J is TRBJ2-7 and V is TRBV7-9, with D perhaps matching TRBD1 or TRBD2 (6 bases each). Germline assignment: CDR1 SEHNR and CDR2 FQNEAQ (reference sequence). This CDR3 has 14 amino acids. Trimming stripped 3 bases from V and 3 bases from J, with 12 bases between. CDR3 bases: TGTGCCAGCAGCTTGGAAGGGGGGATCTACGAGCAGTACTTC. This gives the protein CASSLEGGIYEQYF.

Only a few counts were recorded for this clonotype. The V call is TRBV7-9, the J call TRBJ2-3, with 12 nucleotides matching TRBD1. The CDR3 extends over 14 amino acids. Trimming cost V 7 bases and J 4 bases; bases outside gene matches: 3. CDR1 SEHNR and CDR2 FQNEAQ come from the germline V gene (reference sequence). In nucleotides, the CDR3 is TGTGCCAGCACGGGACAGGGGGCCTCAGATACGCAGTATTTT. This codes for CASTGQGASDTQYF.

This clonotype appeared a few times. V is TRBV20-1 and J is TRBJ2-1; D might be TRBD2 (5 bases). V was trimmed by 3 bases and J by 9 bases, leaving 9 bases between them. CDR1 is DFQATT, CDR2 SNEGSKA, per germline (reference sequence). The length of the CDR3 is 11 residues. The CDR3 here is CSASPGGEQFF. CDR3 nucleotide sequence: TGCAGTGCTAGTCCCGGAGGTGAGCAGTTCTTC.

Ten or more counts support this clonotype. The gene calls are TRBV24-1 and TRBJ2-1; 7 bases are a match to TRBD2. V shed 3 bases, J shed 9 bases, and the junction held 16 bases outside the gene matches. The CDR3 covers 17 residues. Germline CDR1 and CDR2: KGHDR and SFDVKD. The CDR3: CATSDPGLGIRRGEQFF. The CDR3 DNA follows: TGTGCCACCAGTGATCCAGGACTAGGGATACGTAGGGGTGAGCAGTTCTTC.

The chain uses TRBV5-4 and TRBJ2-3; D uncertain. Trimming shortened V by 4 bases and J by 0 bases, and 12 bases separated the two germline ends. From germline, CDR1 is SGHNT and CDR2 YYREEE (reference sequence). The CDR3 loop spans 15 amino acids. CDR3 nucleotides: TGTGCCAGCAGCCCCGGTCCCGGTAGCACAGATACGCAGTATTTT. It is translated as CASSPGPGSTDTQYF.

This clonotype has only a few counts. The V gene is TRBV7-9, the J gene TRBJ1-1; possibly TRBD1 for D (6 bases). The germline V gene has CDR1 SEHNR and CDR2 FQNEAQ (reference sequence). The ends were cut back, 1 base at V and 5 bases at J, with 14 bases in the middle. The CDR3 has 15 amino acids. CDR3: CASSLGGPGETEAFF. The DNA of the CDR3 is TGTGCCAGCAGCTTAGGTGGGCCAGGGGAAACTGAAGCTTTCTTT. The full variable domain, its missing parts supplied by reference TRBV7-9 and TRBJ1-1, is DTGVSQNPRHKITKRGQNVTFRCDPISEHNRLYWYRQTLGQGPEFLTYFQNEAQLEKSRLLSDRFSAERPKGSFSTLEIQRTEQGDSAMYLCASSLGGPGETEAFFGQGTRLTVV.

This clonotype has only a few counts. The rearrangement joins TRBV5-6 to TRBJ2-1; D perhaps matches TRBD2 (6 bases). Germline CDR1 reads SGHDT; CDR2 reads YYEEEE. This CDR3 is 12 amino acids long. V shed 5 bases and J shed 10 bases, with 13 bases lying between them. The CDR3 bases are TGTGCCAGCAGGCGGGACTTTTCGGAGCAGTTCTTC. Its protein is CASRRDFSEQFF.

The chain combines TRBV6-1 with TRBJ1-3; 7 bases are shared with TRBD1. Germline CDR1 reads MNHNS; CDR2 reads SASEGT. V trimming: 1 base; J trimming: 4 bases; junction bases outside the gene matches: 4. The CDR3 is made up of 15 amino acids. The CDR3 region has the DNA TGTGCCAGCAGTGAAGAGGAGGGGGCCGGAAACACCATATATTTT. Its translation is CASSEEEGAGNTIYF.

The chain carries TRBV7-6 and TRBJ2-3; D gene unclear. This CDR3 comprises 13 residues. Germline lookup yields CDR1 SGHVS and CDR2 FNYEAQ. V gave up 5 bases and J gave up 6 bases, with 12 bases separating them. CDR3 coding DNA: TGTGCCAGCAGCCCTGGACCCTCTGATACGCAGTATTTT. This sequence encodes CASSPGPSDTQYF.

This clonotype was counted a few times. The gene calls are TRBV7-9 and TRBJ2-1; D uncertain. This CDR3 has 14 residues. Trimming left V 5 bases short and J 0 bases short, with 8 bases between. Germline CDR1 reads SEHNR; CDR2 reads FQNEAQ (reference sequence). Here the CDR3 DNA reads TGTGCCAGCAGCGTTAGCCGCTCCTACAATGAGCAGTTCTTC. The encoded protein is CASSVSRSYNEQFF.

This clonotype was counted a few times. The chain combines TRBV28 with TRBJ2-1; 7 nucleotides align to TRBD1. Trimming cost V 3 bases and J 3 bases; bases outside gene matches: 5. Germline CDR1 is MDHEN and CDR2 is SYDVKM. This CDR3 is 15 amino acids long. CDR3 DNA: TGTGCCAGCAGTTTCTTAGGGACAGACTACAATGAGCAGTTCTTC. Protein: CASSFLGTDYNEQFF.

This clonotype was counted ten times or more. V usage is TRBV25-1 and J usage is TRBJ1-1, with D perhaps matching TRBD1 (6 bases). CDR1 and CDR2 (germline): MGHDK, SYGVNS. V was trimmed by 8 bases and J by 7 bases, leaving 11 bases between them. The length of the CDR3 is 11 residues. The CDR3 sequence: CASRQDSEAFF. The CDR3 DNA is TGTGCCAGCCGACAGGACAGTGAAGCTTTCTTT.